Reported below is one T cell receptor (beta chain). Its matching antigen is unknown. These data originate in a study of long-term antiretroviral therapy in people with HIV. Study-wide results and caveats: Repertoire dominance by clones expanded before ART was seen at all time points. Drawn between about 2004 and 2017, the blood was possibly obtained under older ART regimens.

Germline V gene lookup returns CDR1 LGHNA and CDR2 YNFKEQ. V lost 4 bases and J lost 7; bases outside the gene matches: 3. The length of the CDR3 is 14 residues. At survey level, the immunoSEQ assay was run in its v3.0 version. This table comes from immunoSEQ multiplex PCR, and its TCRdb copy is limited to in-frame clones, with some not included. The sample consists of approximately 13,000 clones, around 76% of them appearing once. This clonotype originated in a middle-aged man with HIV. The chain employs TRBV4-2 and TRBJ2-1, with 11 bases identical to TRBD2. The sequencing here drew on unsorted PBMCs, taken 3.1 years after starting antiretroviral therapy. The DNA for the CDR3 is TGTGCCAGCAGCCCGCGACTAGCGGGGAATGAGCAGTTCTTC. This encodes CASSPRLAGNEQFF.